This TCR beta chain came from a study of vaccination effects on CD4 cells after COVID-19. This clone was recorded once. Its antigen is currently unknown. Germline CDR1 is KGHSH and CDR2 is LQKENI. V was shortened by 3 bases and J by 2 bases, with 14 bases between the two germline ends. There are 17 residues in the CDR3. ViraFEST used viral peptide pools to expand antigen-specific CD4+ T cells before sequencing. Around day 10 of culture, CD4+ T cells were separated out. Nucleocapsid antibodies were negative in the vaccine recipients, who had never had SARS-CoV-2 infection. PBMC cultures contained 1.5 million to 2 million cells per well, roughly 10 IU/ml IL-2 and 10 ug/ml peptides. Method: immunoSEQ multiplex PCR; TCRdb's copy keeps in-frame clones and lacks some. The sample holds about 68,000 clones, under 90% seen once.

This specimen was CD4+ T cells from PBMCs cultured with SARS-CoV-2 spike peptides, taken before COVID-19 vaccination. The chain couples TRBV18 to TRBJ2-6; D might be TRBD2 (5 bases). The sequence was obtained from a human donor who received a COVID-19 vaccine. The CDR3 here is CASSPSDSRTGANVLTF. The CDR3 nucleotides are TGTGCCAGCTCACCCTCGGACTCCCGTACTGGGGCCAACGTCCTGACTTTC.